Given below is one T cell receptor beta chain in context. Its antigen is not identified. V lost 2 bases, J lost 5 bases, and 3 bases stayed unmatched. This CDR3 is built from 16 residues. In germline, CDR1 is LNHNV, CDR2 YYDKDF (reference sequence). These data belong to a study of T cell repertoires in cytomegalovirus infection. Regarding the study as a whole: Identification of carriers of CMV plus the relevant HLA was achieved through cumulative public TCR beta family frequency.

TCRdb processed the reads anew with MiXCR; each CDR3 protein has one entry. The data contain about 830,000 distinct CDR3 sequences, roughly 33% of them singletons. This TCR was recovered from a human donor in good health (CMV status not recorded). Some clones in this sample may be carry-over from other donors' samples. The V call is TRBV15, the J call TRBJ2-1, with 13 bases that match TRBD2. Specimen: cultured CD8+ T cells from PBMCs, collected from culture after CMV antigen stimulation. The CDR3 DNA reads TGTGCCACCAGCAGACAACTAGCGGGGGGGCACAATGAGCAGTTCTTC. Translated, it gives CATSRQLAGGHNEQFF.